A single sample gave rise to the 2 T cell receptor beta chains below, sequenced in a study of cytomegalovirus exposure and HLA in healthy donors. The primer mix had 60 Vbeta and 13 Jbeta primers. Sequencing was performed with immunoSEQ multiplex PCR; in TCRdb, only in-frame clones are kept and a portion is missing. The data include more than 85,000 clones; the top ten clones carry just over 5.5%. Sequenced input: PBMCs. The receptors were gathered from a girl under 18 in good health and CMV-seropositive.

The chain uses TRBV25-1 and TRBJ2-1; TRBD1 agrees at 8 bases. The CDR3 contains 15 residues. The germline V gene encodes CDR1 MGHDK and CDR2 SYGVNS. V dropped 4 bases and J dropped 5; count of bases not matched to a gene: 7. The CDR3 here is CASSGATGGNNEQFF. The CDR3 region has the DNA TGTGCCAGCAGTGGGGCTACAGGGGGAAACAATGAGCAGTTCTTC. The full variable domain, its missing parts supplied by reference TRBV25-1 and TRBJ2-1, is EADIYQTPRYLVIGTGKKITLECSQTMGHDKMYWYQQDPGMELHLIHYSYGVNSTEKGDLSSESTVSRIRTEHFPLTLESARPSHTSQYLCASSGATGGNNEQFFGPGTRLTVL.

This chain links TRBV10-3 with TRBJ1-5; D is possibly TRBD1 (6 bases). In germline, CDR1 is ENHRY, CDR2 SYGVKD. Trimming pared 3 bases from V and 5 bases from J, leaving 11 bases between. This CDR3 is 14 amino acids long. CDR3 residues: CAISEGRGDQPQHF. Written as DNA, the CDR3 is TGTGCCATCAGTGAAGGCAGGGGAGATCAGCCCCAGCATTTT.